The rows below give T cell receptor beta chains drawn from one sample of a study of blood T cell repertoires in COVID-19. The assay was immunoSEQ multiplex PCR, and TCRdb's table has in-frame clones only and misses some. The table has about 74,000 clones, almost 85% seen once. The specimen was peripheral blood. These receptors were collected from a man between 65 and 80 years old with acute or convalescent COVID-19. Both conserved end residues are part of each CDR3. Fields, in order: J gene, clone size, V gene, D gene, CDR3 protein, CDR3 DNA. D genes are given only for firm matches. The listing skips clone size in some rows; elsewhere it reads once, few, many or a size class.

>TRBJ2-7|.|TRBV27|TRBD2
CASSLRGGGVYEQYF
TGTGCCAGCAGTCTCCGGGGGGGAGGGGTCTACGAGCAGTACTTC
>TRBJ2-1|.|TRBV5-5|.
CASSSYRSRAFPSSYNEQFF
TGTGCCAGCAGCTCCTACAGGTCCAGGGCCTTCCCTAGCTCCTACAATGAGCAGTTCTTC
>TRBJ2-1|.|TRBV27|TRBD2
CASSSFAGTSGGNEQFF
TGTGCCAGCAGTTCATTCGCCGGGACTAGCGGGGGGAATGAGCAGTTCTTC
>TRBJ2-7|.|TRBV10-3|.
CAISESGLTTYEQYF
TGTGCCATCAGTGAGTCGGGACTGACTACCTACGAGCAGTACTTC
>TRBJ1-4|.|TRBV5-1|.
CASSRGEKLFF
TGCGCCAGCAGCCGCGGGGAAAAACTGTTTTTT
>TRBJ2-5|.|TRBV19|TRBD2
CASSLRGGPQETQYF
TGTGCCAGTAGCCTTCGCGGGGGGCCTCAAGAGACCCAGTACTTC
>TRBJ1-4|.|TRBV11-2|.
CASSSRQAEKLFF
TGTGCCAGCAGCTCCCGACAGGCGGAAAAACTGTTTTTT
>TRBJ2-5|.|TRBV29-1|TRBD1
CSVEGQAAQETQYF
TGCAGCGTCGAGGGACAGGCGGCTCAAGAGACCCAGTACTTC
>TRBJ2-1|.|TRBV24-1|TRBD2
CATSDGTSGRAGSGEQFF
TGTGCCACCAGTGACGGGACTAGCGGGAGGGCCGGGTCGGGTGAGCAGTTCTTC
>TRBJ2-7|.|TRBV9|TRBD2
CASPRQRGSYEQYF
TGTGCCAGCCCCCGGCAGCGGGGGTCCTACGAGCAGTACTTC
>TRBJ2-4|.|TRBV18|.
CASSPGAKAKNIQYF
TGTGCCAGCTCCCCAGGGGCTAAAGCCAAAAACATTCAGTACTTC
>TRBJ1-2|.|TRBV28|.
CASSLAVYGYTF
TGTGCCAGCAGTTTAGCGGTCTATGGCTACACCTTC
>TRBJ2-3|.|TRBV18|TRBD2
CASSPLLTSLHTDTQYF
TGTGCCAGCTCACCATTGTTGACTAGCCTCCACACAGATACGCAGTATTTT
>TRBJ2-1|.|TRBV6-2/TRBV6-3|TRBD2
CASSLGGGPQNEQFF
TGTGCCAGCAGCCTCGGGGGGGGGCCCCAGAATGAGCAGTTCTTC
>TRBJ1-1|.|TRBV3-1/TRBV3-2|.
CASSQGAGPSGTFF
TGTGCCAGCAGCCAAGGGGCAGGGCCATCGGGTACTTTCTTT
>TRBJ2-3|once|TRBV10-1|TRBD2
CASRGLALGTQYF
TGCGCCAGCAGGGGACTAGCGTTGGGTACGCAGTATTTT
>TRBJ2-3|.|TRBV7-9|.
CASSLNQGADTQYF
TGTGCCAGCAGCTTAAACCAGGGTGCAGATACGCAGTATTTT
>TRBJ2-1|.|TRBV11-1|TRBD1
CASSLARGQGFHNEQFF
TGTGCCAGCAGCTTAGCTCGCGGACAGGGCTTCCACAATGAGCAGTTCTTC
>TRBJ1-4|.|TRBV9|.
CASSRGSSNEKLFF
TGTGCCAGCAGTAGGGGATCCTCTAATGAAAAACTGTTTTTT
>TRBJ2-1|.|TRBV11-2|TRBD2
CASSLGLAGEGNEQFF
TGTGCCAGCAGCTTAGGACTAGCGGGGGAGGGGAATGAGCAGTTCTTC
>TRBJ2-2|.|TRBV6-1|.
CASSASVGRQGGAGELFF
TGTGCCAGCAGTGCATCGGTGGGAAGGCAGGGAGGTGCCGGGGAGCTGTTTTTT
>TRBJ2-2|.|TRBV12-3/TRBV12-4|TRBD1
CASSNRGTGELFF
TGTGCCAGCAGTAACAGGGGAACCGGGGAGCTGTTTTTT
>TRBJ1-1|medium-sized|TRBV14|.
CASSQEGRGSNTEAFF
TGTGCCAGCAGCCAAGAAGGGCGAGGGTCGAACACTGAAGCTTTCTTT
>TRBJ1-1|.|TRBV5-1|TRBD1
CASSQIGQGDTEAFF
TGCGCCAGCAGCCAGATTGGGCAGGGGGACACTGAAGCTTTCTTT
>TRBJ2-1|.|TRBV7-9|TRBD2
CASSLGGGSNEQFF
TGTGCCAGCAGCTTAGGGGGGGGATCCAATGAGCAGTTCTTC
>TRBJ2-2|.|TRBV11-3|.
CASSLGNGGNTGELFF
TGTGCCAGCAGCTTAGGCAACGGGGGGAACACCGGGGAGCTGTTTTTT
>TRBJ2-1|.|TRBV2|.
CASSDLLFAGYNEQFF
TGTGCCAGCAGTGATTTACTTTTTGCCGGGTACAATGAGCAGTTCTTC
>TRBJ2-1|.|TRBV7-3|TRBD2
CASSTSRGGLADYNEQFF
TGTGCCAGCAGCACATCGCGCGGGGGACTAGCGGACTACAATGAGCAGTTCTTC
>TRBJ2-7|.|TRBV5-6|TRBD2
CASSAGTRGDEQYF
TGTGCCAGCAGCGCCGGGACTAGGGGAGACGAGCAGTACTTC
>TRBJ2-3|.|TRBV7-2|.
CASTLSQGDTQYF
TGTGCCAGCACCTTGTCACAGGGAGATACGCAGTATTTT
>TRBJ2-5|once|TRBV12-5|TRBD1
CASGLDRGRVETQYF
TGTGCTAGTGGTTTAGACAGGGGACGGGTCGAGACCCAGTACTTC
>TRBJ2-1|.|TRBV25-1|TRBD2
CASSQGGWDNEQFF
TGTGCCAGCAGTCAGGGAGGGTGGGACAATGAGCAGTTCTTC
>TRBJ2-7|.|TRBV9|.
CASSAGEVYEQYF
TGTGCCAGCAGCGCGGGAGAGGTATACGAGCAGTACTTC
>TRBJ2-3|.|TRBV3-1/TRBV3-2|.
CASSPYVSVDTQYF
TGTGCCAGCAGCCCCTACGTTAGCGTAGATACGCAGTATTTT
>TRBJ1-2|once|TRBV4-1|.
CASSQAQGNYGYTF
TGCGCCAGCAGCCAAGCCCAGGGGAATTATGGCTACACCTTC
>TRBJ1-2|once|TRBV19|TRBD1
CATRDRGLGGYTF
TGTGCCACCCGGGACAGGGGGTTAGGTGGCTACACCTTC
>TRBJ1-2|.|TRBV6-4|.
CASSDLRGYTF
TGTGCCAGCAGTGACCTGCGTGGCTACACCTTC
>TRBJ1-2|.|TRBV4-1|TRBD1
CASSSGQGINYGYTF
TGCGCCAGCAGTTCTGGACAGGGGATCAACTATGGCTACACCTTC
>TRBJ2-7|.|TRBV10-3|TRBD1
CATLQGAGYEQYF
TGTGCCACCCTACAGGGGGCCGGGTACGAGCAGTACTTC
>TRBJ2-2|.|TRBV19|.
CASRAAGERTGELFF
TGTGCCAGTAGGGCGGCAGGGGAGAGGACCGGGGAGCTGTTTTTT
>TRBJ1-2|.|TRBV28|.
CASSTMNTYTF
TGTGCCAGCAGTACTATGAATACCTACACCTTC
>TRBJ1-1|.|TRBV5-1|.
CASFDWVGTEAFF
TGCGCCAGCTTCGACTGGGTTGGAACTGAAGCTTTCTTT
>TRBJ1-1|.|TRBV30|.
CAWANSNTEAFF
TGTGCCTGGGCAAACTCGAACACTGAAGCTTTCTTT
>TRBJ2-7|.|TRBV6-5|.
CASSYSTTGGFYEQYF
TGTGCCAGCAGTTACTCCACAACGGGGGGCTTCTACGAGCAGTACTTC
>TRBJ2-7|.|TRBV13|TRBD2
CASSPPGLVEQYF
TGTGCCAGCAGCCCCCCAGGACTAGTCGAGCAGTACTTC
>TRBJ1-2|.|TRBV6-2/TRBV6-3|.
CASSLGLYDGYTF
TGTGCCAGCAGTCTGGGCCTCTATGACGGCTACACCTTC
>TRBJ2-7|once|TRBV5-6|TRBD2
CASSFTSGGDLFYEQYF
TGTGCCAGCAGCTTTACTAGCGGGGGAGACTTGTTCTACGAGCAGTACTTC
>TRBJ2-5|.|TRBV7-2|.
CASSLGDTRDTQYF
TGTGCCAGCAGCTTAGGGGATACTAGAGACACCCAGTACTTC
>TRBJ1-2|.|TRBV2|.
CASSEAGGVRNYGYTF
TGTGCCAGCAGTGAAGCGGGGGGTGTTAGAAACTATGGCTACACCTTC
>TRBJ1-1|.|TRBV28|TRBD1
CASSITGGLPEAFF
TGTGCCAGCAGTATAACAGGGGGCCTCCCTGAAGCTTTCTTT
>TRBJ2-3|.|TRBV7-3|TRBD2
CASSSFSSGSTDTQYF
TGTGCCAGCAGCTCCTTCTCTAGCGGGAGTACAGATACGCAGTATTTT
>TRBJ2-5|.|TRBV7-6|.
CASSLFGVRETQYF
TGTGCCAGCAGCTTATTCGGGGTCAGGGAGACCCAGTACTTC
>TRBJ2-1|.|TRBV10-2|TRBD1
CASWGQGTYHEQFF
TGCGCCAGCTGGGGACAGGGCACCTACCATGAGCAGTTCTTC
>TRBJ2-3|.|TRBV19|.
CASSIGGSLSTDTQYF
TGTGCCAGTAGTATCGGTGGTAGCCTAAGCACAGATACGCAGTATTTT
>TRBJ2-1|.|TRBV2|.
CASSEGAPRGYNEQFF
TGTGCCAGCAGTGAAGGGGCGCCCCGAGGGTACAATGAGCAGTTCTTC
>TRBJ2-5|.|TRBV10-3|.
CAISGSGRDSQETQYF
TGTGCCATCAGTGGAAGTGGACGGGACTCGCAAGAGACCCAGTACTTC
>TRBJ2-3|.|TRBV7-3|TRBD1
CASSLGQGRGTDTQYF
TGTGCCAGCAGCTTGGGACAGGGGAGGGGAACAGATACGCAGTATTTT
>TRBJ2-2|.|TRBV6-5|TRBD1
CASSYYRTGNTGELFF
TGTGCCAGCAGTTACTACAGGACAGGGAACACCGGGGAGCTGTTTTTT
>TRBJ2-7|few|TRBV12-3/TRBV12-4|TRBD2
CASSLPGGYEQYF
TGTGCCAGCAGCCTACCGGGGGGCTACGAGCAGTACTTC